This record concerns one T cell receptor beta chain sequence. Coverage ceases 3 residues before the CDR3 finishes, and the germline J gene fills in the end. Dot-blot hybridization genotyped cervical HPV amplified with MY09/MY11 PCR. The record originates from a study of T cells in women clearing cervical HPV infection. Clones were sequenced by immunoSEQ multiplex PCR, and TCRdb holds only the in-frame ones, with some missing. This table lists around 28,000 clones. This CDR3 has 14 residues. CDR1 is SGHRS, CDR2 YFSETQ, per germline. The chain combines TRBV5-1 with TRBJ1-3; possible D gene TRBD1, 6 bases. This clonotype was obtained from a woman aged 18-69 years with a cervical HPV16 infection that either progressed to CIN3+ or cleared (not recorded which). The sequenced sample consisted of blood buffy coat. Partial CDR3 DNA: TGCGCCAGCAGCTTGGACCTTTCAAGGGGGACC. It encodes CASSLDLSRGT. The full CDR3 is CASSLDLSRGTIYF.